The 3 T cell receptor beta chains presented below share a single source sample, sequenced in a study of T-cell reconstitution after alpha-beta-depleted transplantation in children (dated by TCRdb to 2016 to 2018). The treatment or condition label, read with the paper, signifies: allogeneic hematopoietic cell transplantation with graft depleted of TCRalphabeta T cells and CD19 B cells. Libraries came from PCR. The sequencer listed for this sample is Illumina HiSeq 2500. TCR library preparation used molecular barcoding, with unique molecular identifiers applied to normalize quantification of the TCRbeta repertoire. TCRdb trimmed public reads at Q25 via fastp, called clones via MiXCR and kept in-frame beta chains. Entries are consolidated by CDR3 protein sequence, retaining the most common genes and DNA. Across this sample there are fewer than 250,000 distinct CDR3 sequences, with 7.5% to 9.5% seen only once. The ten top clones hold 5% to 8% of the sample.

The sequencing here drew on PBMCs, mostly from graft donor cells, taken 180 days after TCRalphabeta/CD19-depleted stem cell transplant. The receptors derive from a male patient younger than 18 who had a stem cell transplant for acute lymphoblastic leukemia, so the T cells may come from the graft donor.

This clonotype was picked up many times. V is TRBV24-1 and J is TRBJ2-2, with TRBD2 matching 13 bases. This CDR3 spans 17 amino acids. V lost 1 base, J lost 7 bases, and 5 bases stayed unmatched. CDR1 is KGHDR, CDR2 SFDVKD, per germline. CDR3 amino acids: CATSDFPGLAGSGELFF. The DNA for the CDR3 is TGTGCCACCAGTGATTTTCCGGGACTAGCGGGAAGCGGGGAGCTGTTTTTT.

This clonotype was recorded many times. The chain combines TRBV28 with TRBJ2-7; D might be TRBD1 (8 bases). The CDR3 runs 14 residues. Per germline, CDR1 MDHEN and CDR2 SYDVKM. The ends were cut back, 8 bases at V and 4 bases at J, with 18 bases in the middle. DNA of the CDR3: TGTGCCAGCCTCAGCGGGGACAGGAATTACGAGCAGTACTTC. Translation gives CASLSGDRNYEQYF. The full variable domain, its missing parts supplied by reference TRBV28 and TRBJ2-7, is DVKVTQSSRYLVKRTGEKVFLECVQDMDHENMFWYRQDPGLGLRLIYFSYDVKMKEKGDIPEGYSVSREKKERFSLILESASTNQTSMYLCASLSGDRNYEQYFGPGTRLTVT.

Comments on this clonotype: A single base separates this from a much larger clone, so it may be a read error. The chain recombines TRBV3-1 with TRBJ2-6; 8 nucleotides align to TRBD2. The CDR3 runs 18 residues. Germline V lookup: CDR1 LGHDT, CDR2 YNNKEL (reference sequence). The V segment lost 4 bases and the J segment 0 bases; nucleotides outside the gene matches: 8. The CDR3 sequence: CASSRTSTIPSGANVLTF. The CDR3 DNA follows: TGTGCCAGCAGCCGGACTAGCACAATTCCCTCTGGGGCCAACGTCCTGACTTTC.